Shown below are 25 T cell receptor beta chains from a single sample sequenced in a study of cytomegalovirus exposure and HLA in healthy donors. The PCR was carried out with 60 Vbeta primers and 13 Jbeta primers. Here immunoSEQ multiplex PCR was the method, and the copy in TCRdb shows in-frame clones only, minus some. The sample carries under 150,000 clones, 9.4% recorded once. Source material: PBMCs. Every receptor here comes from a male donor in good health and CMV-seronegative.

There are a few counts of this clone. The rearrangement links TRBV19 to TRBJ1-1, with TRBD1 matching over 7 bases. CDR3 length: 13 amino acids. Germline V CDR1 and CDR2: LNHDA, SQIVND (reference sequence). Trimming took 6 bases from V and 6 from J; bases not matched to a gene: 7. The CDR3 DNA follows: TGTGCCAGTAGAGACAGGGATGGTCCTGAAGCTTTCTTT. Its translation is CASRDRDGPEAFF.

This chain links TRBV2 with TRBJ2-7; 11 positions match TRBD1. This CDR3 region has 16 residues. V was pared by 7 bases and J by 3 bases, with 11 bases of the junction left unmatched. Germline CDR1 SNHLY, CDR2 FYNNEI. The CDR3, as DNA: TGTGCCAGCACCCCCAGGGGGACAGGGGGTAACTACGAGCAGTACTTC. Encoded protein: CASTPRGTGGNYEQYF.

The chain couples TRBV27 to TRBJ2-1, with 8 bases lining up with TRBD1. The V segment lost 6 bases and the J segment 0 bases; nucleotides outside the gene matches: 4. This CDR3 contains 15 residues. The germline V gene has CDR1 MNHEY and CDR2 SMNVEV (reference sequence). The CDR3 sequence is CASRTGTGSYNEQFF. The CDR3, as DNA: TGTGCCAGCAGGACCGGGACAGGCTCCTACAATGAGCAGTTCTTC.

This rearrangement joins TRBV5-1 to TRBJ1-5; 8 bases are a match to TRBD1. The CDR3 totals 15 residues. CDR1 and CDR2 from the germline V gene are SGHRS and YFSETQ. Trimming at V came to 3 bases and at J to 4 bases, leaving 6 bases not matched to a gene. CDR3 DNA sequence: TGCGCCAGCAGCTCACACGACAGGGGTAATCAGCCCCAGCATTTT. Protein sequence: CASSSHDRGNQPQHF. The variable domain in full, completed from reference TRBV5-1 and TRBJ1-5, reads KAGVTQTPRYLIKTRGQQVTLSCSPISGHRSVSWYQQTPGQGLQFLFEYFSETQRNKGNFPGRFSGRQFSNSRSEMNVSTLELGDSALYLCASSSHDRGNQPQHFGDGTRLSIL.

This chain joins TRBV5-1 and TRBJ1-1; D possibly corresponds to TRBD1 (6 bases). The CDR3 extends over 14 amino acids. From germline, CDR1 is SGHRS and CDR2 YFSETQ. V lost 2 bases, J lost 1 base, and 9 bases lay in between. The DNA of the CDR3 is TGCGCCAGCAGCTTTGCGACAGGGAACACTGAAGCTTTCTTT. It translates to CASSFATGNTEAFF.

This chain joins TRBV15 and TRBJ2-5, with D perhaps matching TRBD2 (6 bases). The CDR3 covers 15 residues. The germline V gene has CDR1 LNHNV and CDR2 YYDKDF (reference sequence). The V end was cut by 2 bases, the J end by 3 bases, with 13 bases between. CDR3 in amino acids: CATSRSLGTEETQYF. The CDR3 DNA reads TGTGCCACCAGCAGATCCCTTGGGACTGAAGAGACCCAGTACTTC.

This clone was counted only a few times. The chain uses TRBV6-6 and TRBJ2-3, with 8 nucleotides matching TRBD2. The CDR3 length is 15 residues. The V gene end was trimmed by 8 bases and the J gene end by 2 bases; junction bases not matched to a gene: 9. CDR1 MNHNY and CDR2 SVGAGI come from the germline V gene (reference sequence). The CDR3 DNA is TGTGCCAGCCGGGGACTAGGGGCTTCCACAGATACGCAGTATTTT. Translated, it gives CASRGLGASTDTQYF.

The chain links TRBV5-3 to TRBJ1-3, with D perhaps TRBD1 (5 bases). Being an ORF, TRBV5-3 has a function that is uncertain. The CDR3 consists of 16 residues. With 0 bases removed from V and 0 bases from J, the gap between germline ends came to 10 bases. As DNA, the CDR3 is TGTGCCAGAAGCTTGGGACAGTCGTTCTCTGGAAACACCATATATTTT. Amino acid sequence: CARSLGQSFSGNTIYF.

This clone has only a few counts. CDR3 in amino acids: CAWSPNGANYGYTF. The CDR3 DNA sequence: TGTGCCTGGTCACCTAACGGGGCTAACTATGGCTACACCTTC. This chain joins TRBV30 and TRBJ1-2; D is ambiguous. V gave up 5 bases and J gave up 0 bases, with 13 bases separating them. The length of the CDR3 is 14 residues. Looked up from germline, CDR1 is GTSNPN and CDR2 is SVGIG (reference sequence).

The chain carries TRBV6-5 and TRBJ2-2; D is unclear. Looked up from germline, CDR1 is MNHEY and CDR2 is SVGAGI. This CDR3 spans 14 amino acids. Trimming stripped 6 bases from V and 6 bases from J, with 14 bases between. This CDR3 reads CASRLPSSPGELFF. In DNA, the CDR3 is TGTGCCAGCAGGCTCCCCAGTTCCCCCGGGGAGCTGTTTTTT.

In this sample, this clone turned up a few times. This chain uses TRBV18 with TRBJ2-1, with D tentatively TRBD1 (6 bases). The V and J ends lost 2 bases and 7 bases respectively, with 18 bases between them. CDR1 and CDR2 from the germline V gene are KGHSH and LQKENI. The CDR3 has 16 amino acids. The CDR3 sequence is CASSPSDSPRKNEQFF. DNA for the CDR3: TGTGCCAGCTCACCATCGGACAGCCCCCGTAAGAATGAGCAGTTCTTC.

The rearrangement links TRBV30 to TRBJ2-7, with 8 positions matching TRBD2. V dropped 4 bases and J dropped 4; count of bases not matched to a gene: 6. The CDR3 consists of 13 residues. Germline V gives CDR1 GTSNPN, CDR2 SVGIG (reference sequence). The CDR3 loop reads CAWTTSVRYEQYF. CDR3 in DNA: TGTGCCTGGACGACTAGCGTTCGATACGAGCAGTACTTC.

The V gene is TRBV4-3, the J gene TRBJ2-7, with 9 positions matching TRBD2. V gave up 2 bases and J gave up 3 bases; unmatched junction bases: 2. Germline assignment: CDR1 LGHNA and CDR2 YSLEER. CDR3 length: 14 residues. The CDR3 sequence: CASSQTSGYYEQYF. CDR3 sequence (DNA): TGCGCCAGCAGCCAAACTAGCGGGTACTACGAGCAGTACTTC.

About this clone: The DNA is left out, because the CDR3 cannot be placed on it with certainty; the CDR3 is given as TCRdb lists it. The V call is TRBV1, the J call TRBJ1-6. TRBV1 is flagged as a pseudogene. The CDR3 region is 15 residues in length, termini included. The CDR3 sequence is CTSSQDWGVGSPLHF.

This clone was counted only a few times. The rearrangement uses TRBV19 and TRBJ2-3; 11 bases align to TRBD2. The CDR3 covers 16 residues. In germline, CDR1 is LNHDA, CDR2 SQIVND (reference sequence). J lost 2 bases, V lost 3 bases, and 4 bases had no gene match. CDR3 protein: CASSISSGGTTDTQYF. CDR3 coding DNA: TGTGCCAGTAGTATCTCTAGCGGGGGGACCACAGATACGCAGTATTTT. Based on the CDR3 plus reference TRBV19 and TRBJ2-3, the full variable domain is DGGITQSPKYLFRKEGQNVTLSCEQNLNHDAMYWYRQDPGQGLRLIYYSQIVNDFQKGDIAEGYSVSREKKESFPLTVTSAQKNPTAFYLCASSISSGGTTDTQYFGPGTRLTVL.

This clone was counted between two and nine times. CDR3 sequence: CASRRDYDFSNEQFF. CDR3 nucleotides: TGTGCCAGCAGGAGGGACTACGATTTCAGTAATGAGCAGTTCTTC. The rearrangement links TRBV27 to TRBJ2-1; 7 bases line up with TRBD2. CDR1 is MNHEY and CDR2 is SMNVEV in the germline V gene (reference sequence). The CDR3 runs 15 residues. Germline trimming cut 6 bases from V and 7 bases from J; bases unmatched to any gene: 12.

The rearrangement joins TRBV27 to TRBJ2-1; D may be TRBD2 (5 bases). Trimming shortened V by 1 base and J by 4 bases, and 14 bases separated the two germline ends. The length of the CDR3 is 16 residues. In germline, CDR1 is MNHEY, CDR2 SMNVEV (reference sequence). The CDR3 is CASSLFGKGDYNEQFF. The CDR3 DNA is TGTGCCAGCAGTTTATTCGGGAAGGGAGATTACAATGAGCAGTTCTTC.

This clone was seen a few times. The chain is built from TRBV6-5 and TRBJ1-2, with TRBD1 as a possible D gene (5 bases). Looked up from germline, CDR1 is MNHEY and CDR2 is SVGAGI. The CDR3 spans 16 residues. The V end lost 0 bases, the J end lost 3 bases, and 14 bases lay between the germline ends. The CDR3 region has the DNA TGTGCCAGCAGTTACTCGAAGCTGGACAACCACTATGGCTACACCTTC. Translated: CASSYSKLDNHYGYTF.

Only a few counts were recorded for this clone. This chain links TRBV5-4 with TRBJ2-1; 9 bases align to TRBD2. J lost 13 bases, V lost 0 bases, and 8 bases had no gene match. CDR3 length equals 14 residues. Germline V gene data show CDR1 as SGHNT and CDR2 as YYREEE (reference sequence). The CDR3 sequence: CASSLVSGGMKQFF. As DNA, the CDR3 is TGTGCCAGCAGCTTGGTTAGCGGGGGAATGAAACAGTTCTTC.

This clone has only a few counts. The chain uses TRBV7-6 and TRBJ1-1; 8 bases map to TRBD1. The V gene's germline CDR1 is SGHVS and CDR2 FNYEAQ. The V and J ends lost 3 bases and 1 base, in that order; junction bases with no gene match: 1. There are 14 residues in the CDR3. CDR3 in DNA: TGTGCCAGCAGCTTCGGACAGGGGAACACTGAAGCTTTCTTT. This sequence encodes CASSFGQGNTEAFF. The full variable domain, completed using reference TRBV7-6 and TRBJ1-1, is GAGVSQSPRYKVTKRGQDVALRCDPISGHVSLYWYRQALGQGPEFLTYFNYEAQQDKSGLPNDRFSAERPEGSISTLTIQRTEQRDSAMYRCASSFGQGNTEAFFGQGTRLTVV.

The chain employs TRBV10-3 and TRBJ2-3; TRBD2 agrees at 11 bases. CDR3 length: 17 amino acids. V was clipped by 0 bases and J by 2 bases; unmatched bases: 4. Per germline, CDR1 ENHRY and CDR2 SYGVKD. Here the CDR3 DNA reads TGTGCCATCAGTGAGTCAATAGCGGGGGGGCCCACAGATACGCAGTATTTT. This codes for CAISESIAGGPTDTQYF.

This chain connects TRBV7-9 to TRBJ1-6; D remains ambiguous. Germline V gives CDR1 SEHNR, CDR2 FQNEAQ (reference sequence). This CDR3 region has 16 residues. The V end was cut by 6 bases, the J end by 3 bases, with 15 bases between. CDR3 sequence (DNA): TGTGCCAGCAGTTATGCTGGCGGCCTCTATAATTCACCCCTCCACTTT. Encoded protein: CASSYAGGLYNSPLHF.

The chain has TRBV7-2 and TRBJ2-6; D uncertain. CDR3 length: 17 residues. CDR1 SGHTA and CDR2 FQGNSA come from the germline V gene. Trimming cost V 1 base and J 0 bases, with 10 bases left between them. CDR3 nucleotide sequence: TGTGCCAGCAGCTTAGTGAGGCGCCCCTCTGGGGCCAACGTCCTGACTTTC. Its protein is CASSLVRRPSGANVLTF.

This clone was found a few times. The chain links TRBV29-1 to TRBJ2-3; TRBD2 aligns across 15 bases. CDR3 length: 15 amino acids. CDR1 SQVTM and CDR2 ANQGSEA come from the germline V gene. Trimming removed 4 bases from V and 4 bases from J; junction bases left unmatched: 3. The CDR3 loop reads CSVAGLAGGPDTQYF. CDR3 in DNA: TGCAGCGTTGCTGGACTAGCGGGAGGGCCAGATACGCAGTATTTT.

CDR3 nucleotide sequence: TGCGCCAGCAGCCTTGGACTAGCGGGGACCTACGAGCAGTACTTC. Translation: CASSLGLAGTYEQYF. The J gene is TRBJ2-7, the V gene TRBV4-3; 12 nucleotides align to TRBD2. Germline V gene sequence: CDR1 LGHNA, CDR2 YSLEER. V shed 4 bases and J 2 bases; nucleotides not matched to a gene: 3. CDR3 length equals 15 residues.